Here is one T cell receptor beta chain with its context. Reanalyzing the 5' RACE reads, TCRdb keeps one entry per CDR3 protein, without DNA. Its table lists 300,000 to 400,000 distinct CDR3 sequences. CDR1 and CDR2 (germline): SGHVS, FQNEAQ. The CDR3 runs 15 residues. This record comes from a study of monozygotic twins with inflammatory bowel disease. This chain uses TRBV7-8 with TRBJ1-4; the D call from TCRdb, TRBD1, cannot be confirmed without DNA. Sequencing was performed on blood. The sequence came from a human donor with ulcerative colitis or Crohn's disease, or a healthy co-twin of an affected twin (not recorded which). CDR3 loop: CASSKDRDSNEKLFF.